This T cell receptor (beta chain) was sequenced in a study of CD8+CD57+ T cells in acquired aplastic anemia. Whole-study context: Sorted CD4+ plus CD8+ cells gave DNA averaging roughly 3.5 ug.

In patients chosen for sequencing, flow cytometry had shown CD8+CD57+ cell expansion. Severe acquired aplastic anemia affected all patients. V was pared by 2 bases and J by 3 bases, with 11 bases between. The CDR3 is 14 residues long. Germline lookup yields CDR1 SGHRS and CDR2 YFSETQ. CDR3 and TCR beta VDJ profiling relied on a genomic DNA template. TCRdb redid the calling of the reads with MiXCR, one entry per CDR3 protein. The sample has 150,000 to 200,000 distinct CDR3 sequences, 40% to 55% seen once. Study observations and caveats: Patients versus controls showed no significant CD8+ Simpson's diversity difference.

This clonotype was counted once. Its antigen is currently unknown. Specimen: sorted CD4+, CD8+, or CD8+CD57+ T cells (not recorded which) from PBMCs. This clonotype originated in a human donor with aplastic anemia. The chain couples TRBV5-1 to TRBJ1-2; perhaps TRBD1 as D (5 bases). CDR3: CASSLNGGDYGYTF. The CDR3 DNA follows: TGCGCCAGCAGCTTAAATGGGGGAGACTATGGCTACACCTTC.